This TCR beta chain was recovered during a study of blood T cell repertoires in COVID-19. Repertoires were generated with immunoSEQ multiplex PCR, while TCRdb's copy carries only in-frame clones and drops some. The data contain about 220,000 clones, 88% of them singletons. The origin of this receptor is a woman in her twenties or thirties who had recovered from COVID-19. The specimen sequenced was PBMCs or T cells enriched from blood (not recorded which).

For the CDR3, the DNA is TGTGCCAGCAGTCAGGGGGCTAGGCAGCCCCAGCATTTT. This encodes CASSQGARQPQHF. The rearrangement uses TRBV6-5 and TRBJ1-5, with 8 bases that match TRBD1. Germline lookup yields CDR1 MNHEY and CDR2 SVGAGI. This CDR3 has 13 amino acids. The V segment lost 5 bases and the J segment 7 bases; nucleotides outside the gene matches: 4.